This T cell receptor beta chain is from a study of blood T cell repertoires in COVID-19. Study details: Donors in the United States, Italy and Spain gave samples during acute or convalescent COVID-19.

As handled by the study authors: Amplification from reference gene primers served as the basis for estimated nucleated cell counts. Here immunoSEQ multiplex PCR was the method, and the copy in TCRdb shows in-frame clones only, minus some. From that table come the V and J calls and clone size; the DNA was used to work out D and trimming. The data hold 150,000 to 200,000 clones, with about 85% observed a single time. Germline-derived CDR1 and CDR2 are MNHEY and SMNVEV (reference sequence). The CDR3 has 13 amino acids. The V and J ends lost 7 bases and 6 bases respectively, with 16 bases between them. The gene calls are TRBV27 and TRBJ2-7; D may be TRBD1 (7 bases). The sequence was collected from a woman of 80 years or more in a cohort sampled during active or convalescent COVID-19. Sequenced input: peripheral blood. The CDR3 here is CASTAGGIGEQYV. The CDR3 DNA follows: TGTGCCAGCACGGCAGGGGGGATTGGCGAGCAGTACGTC.